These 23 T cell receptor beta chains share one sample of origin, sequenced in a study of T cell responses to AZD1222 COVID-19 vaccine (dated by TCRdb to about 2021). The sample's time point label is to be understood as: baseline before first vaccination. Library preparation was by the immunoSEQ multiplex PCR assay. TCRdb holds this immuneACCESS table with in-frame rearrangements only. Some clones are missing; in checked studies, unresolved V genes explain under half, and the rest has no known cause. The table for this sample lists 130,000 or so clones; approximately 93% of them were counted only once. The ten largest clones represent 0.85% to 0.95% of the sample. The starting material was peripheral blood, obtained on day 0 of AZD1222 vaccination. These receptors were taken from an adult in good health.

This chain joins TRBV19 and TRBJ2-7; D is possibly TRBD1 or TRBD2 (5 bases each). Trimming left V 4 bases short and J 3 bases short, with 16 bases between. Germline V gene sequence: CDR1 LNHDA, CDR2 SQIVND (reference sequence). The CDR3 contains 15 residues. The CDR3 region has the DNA TGTGCCAGTAGTAAAGGGGACCCCTACTTCTACGAGCAGTACTTC. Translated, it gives CASSKGDPYFYEQYF.

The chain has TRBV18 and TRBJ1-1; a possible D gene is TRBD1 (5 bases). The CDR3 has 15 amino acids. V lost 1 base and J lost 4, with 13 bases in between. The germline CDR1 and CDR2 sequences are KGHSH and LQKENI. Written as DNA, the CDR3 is TGTGCCAGCTCACCACAGGGACCCCTGGGCACTGAAGCTTTCTTT. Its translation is CASSPQGPLGTEAFF.

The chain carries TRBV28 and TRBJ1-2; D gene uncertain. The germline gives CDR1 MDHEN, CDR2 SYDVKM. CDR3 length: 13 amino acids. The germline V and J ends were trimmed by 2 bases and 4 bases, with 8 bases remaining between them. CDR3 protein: CASSLGPFYGYTF. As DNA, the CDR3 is TGTGCCAGCAGTTTAGGGCCGTTCTATGGCTACACCTTC.

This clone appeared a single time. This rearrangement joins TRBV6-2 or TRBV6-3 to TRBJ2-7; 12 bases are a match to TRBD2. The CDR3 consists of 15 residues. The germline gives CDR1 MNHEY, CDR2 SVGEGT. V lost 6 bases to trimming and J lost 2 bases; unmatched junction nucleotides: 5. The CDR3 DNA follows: TGTGCCAGCAGCATACTAGCGGGGGGCCCCTACGAGCAGTACTTC. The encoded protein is CASSILAGGPYEQYF.

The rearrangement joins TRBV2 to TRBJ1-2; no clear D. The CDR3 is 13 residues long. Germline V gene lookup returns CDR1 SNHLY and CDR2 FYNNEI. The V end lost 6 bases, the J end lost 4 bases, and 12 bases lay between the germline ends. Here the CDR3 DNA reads TGTGCCAGCAGCGTACTACCCCTCTATGGCTACACCTTC. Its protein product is CASSVLPLYGYTF.

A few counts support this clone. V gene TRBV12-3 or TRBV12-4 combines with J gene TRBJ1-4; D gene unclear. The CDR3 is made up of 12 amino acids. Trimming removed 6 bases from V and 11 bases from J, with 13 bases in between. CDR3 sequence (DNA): TGTGCCAGCAGGAACCGGATGGGGAAACTGTTTTTT. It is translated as CASRNRMGKLFF.

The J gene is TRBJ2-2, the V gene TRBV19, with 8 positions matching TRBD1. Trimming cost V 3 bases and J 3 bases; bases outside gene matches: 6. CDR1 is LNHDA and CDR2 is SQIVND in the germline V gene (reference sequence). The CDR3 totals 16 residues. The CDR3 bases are TGTGCCAGTAGTATCCAGACAGGGGTGGACACCGGGGAGCTGTTTTTT. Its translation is CASSIQTGVDTGELFF.

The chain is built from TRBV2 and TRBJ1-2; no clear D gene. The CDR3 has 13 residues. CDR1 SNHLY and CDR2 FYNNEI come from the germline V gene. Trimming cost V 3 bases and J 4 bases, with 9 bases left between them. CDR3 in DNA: TGTGCCAGCAGTGAGACGGCGATCTATGGCTACACCTTC. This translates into CASSETAIYGYTF.

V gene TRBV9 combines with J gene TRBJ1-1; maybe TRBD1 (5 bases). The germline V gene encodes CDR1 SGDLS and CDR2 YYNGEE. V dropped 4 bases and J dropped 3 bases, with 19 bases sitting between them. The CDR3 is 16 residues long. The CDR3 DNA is TGTGCCAGCAGCCGCGCCGGGACCCCAAGGGACACTGAAGCTTTCTTT. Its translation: CASSRAGTPRDTEAFF.

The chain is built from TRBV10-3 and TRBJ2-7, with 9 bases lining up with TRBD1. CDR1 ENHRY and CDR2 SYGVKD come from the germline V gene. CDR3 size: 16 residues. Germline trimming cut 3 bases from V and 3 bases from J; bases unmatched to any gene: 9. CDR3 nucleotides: TGTGCCATCAGTGACGGGACAGGGCAAAACTACTACGAGCAGTACTTC. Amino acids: CAISDGTGQNYYEQYF.

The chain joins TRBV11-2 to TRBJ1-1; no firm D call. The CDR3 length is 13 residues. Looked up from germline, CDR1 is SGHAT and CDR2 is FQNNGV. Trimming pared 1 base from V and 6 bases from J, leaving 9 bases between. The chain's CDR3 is CASSLARTSEAFF. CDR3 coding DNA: TGTGCCAGCAGCTTAGCCCGAACTTCTGAAGCTTTCTTT.

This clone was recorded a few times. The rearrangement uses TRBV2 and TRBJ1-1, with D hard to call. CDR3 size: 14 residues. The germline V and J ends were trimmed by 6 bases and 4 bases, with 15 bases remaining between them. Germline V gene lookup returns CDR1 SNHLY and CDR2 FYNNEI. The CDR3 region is CASSTDRSITEAFF. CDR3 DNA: TGTGCCAGCAGCACGGACCGAAGTATCACTGAAGCTTTCTTT.

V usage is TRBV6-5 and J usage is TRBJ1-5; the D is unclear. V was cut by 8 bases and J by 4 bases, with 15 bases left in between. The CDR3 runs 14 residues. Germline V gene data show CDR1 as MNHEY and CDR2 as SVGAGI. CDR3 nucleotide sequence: TGTGCCAGCTTAATAGATCCAGCAAATCAGCCCCAGCATTTT. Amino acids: CASLIDPANQPQHF.

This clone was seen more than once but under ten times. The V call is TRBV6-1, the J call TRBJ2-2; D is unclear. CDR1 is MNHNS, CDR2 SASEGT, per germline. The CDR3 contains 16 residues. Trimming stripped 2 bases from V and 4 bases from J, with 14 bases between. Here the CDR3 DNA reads TGTGCCAGCAGTGAACAGAGAGGAGTCTCCACCGGGGAGCTGTTTTTT. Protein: CASSEQRGVSTGELFF.

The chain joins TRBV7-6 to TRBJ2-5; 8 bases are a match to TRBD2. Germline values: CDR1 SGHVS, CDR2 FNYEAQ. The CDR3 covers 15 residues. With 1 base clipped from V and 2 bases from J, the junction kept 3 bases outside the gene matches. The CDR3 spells CASSLGGGPQETQYF. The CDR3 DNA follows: TGTGCCAGCAGCTTAGGCGGGGGGCCGCAAGAGACCCAGTACTTC.

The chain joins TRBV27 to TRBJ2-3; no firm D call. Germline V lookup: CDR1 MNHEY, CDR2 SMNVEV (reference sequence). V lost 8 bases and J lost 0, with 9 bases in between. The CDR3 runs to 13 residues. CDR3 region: CASRPRSTDTQYF. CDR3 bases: TGTGCCAGCCGACCCAGGAGCACAGATACGCAGTATTTT.

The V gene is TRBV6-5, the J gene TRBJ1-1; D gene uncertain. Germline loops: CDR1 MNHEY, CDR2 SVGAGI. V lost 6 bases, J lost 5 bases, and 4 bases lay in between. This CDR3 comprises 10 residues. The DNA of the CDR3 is TGTGCCAGCAGATCAACTGAAGCTTTCTTT. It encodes CASRSTEAFF.

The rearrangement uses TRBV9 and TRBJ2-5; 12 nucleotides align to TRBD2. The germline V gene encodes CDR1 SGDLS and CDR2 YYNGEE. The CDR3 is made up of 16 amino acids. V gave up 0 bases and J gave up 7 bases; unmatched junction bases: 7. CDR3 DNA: TGTGCCAGCAGCGTAGGGACTAGCGGGGCTTTTTCGACCCAGTACTTC. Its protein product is CASSVGTSGAFSTQYF.

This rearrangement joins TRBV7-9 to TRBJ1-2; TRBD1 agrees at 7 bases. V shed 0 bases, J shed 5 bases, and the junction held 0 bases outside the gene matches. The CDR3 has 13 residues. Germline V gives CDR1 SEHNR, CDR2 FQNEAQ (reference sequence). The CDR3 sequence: CASSLATGYGYTF. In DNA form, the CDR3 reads TGTGCCAGCAGCTTAGCGACAGGGTATGGCTACACCTTC.

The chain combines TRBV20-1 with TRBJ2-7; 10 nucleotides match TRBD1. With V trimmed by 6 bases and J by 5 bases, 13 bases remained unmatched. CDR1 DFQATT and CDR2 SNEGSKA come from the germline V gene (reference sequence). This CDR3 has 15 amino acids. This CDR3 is CSASPGTGVLDEQYF. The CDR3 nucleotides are TGCAGTGCCAGTCCCGGGACAGGGGTCTTGGACGAGCAGTACTTC.

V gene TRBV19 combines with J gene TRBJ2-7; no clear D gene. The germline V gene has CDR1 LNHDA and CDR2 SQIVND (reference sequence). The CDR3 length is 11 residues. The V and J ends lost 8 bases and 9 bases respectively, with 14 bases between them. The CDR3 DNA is TGTGCCAGTGGGGATTTACGTGCGCAGTACTTC. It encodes CASGDLRAQYF.

CDR3 sequence reads: CASSGDRDEKLFF. The CDR3 nucleotides read TGTGCCAGCAGCGGGGACAGGGACGAAAAACTGTTTTTT. The V call is TRBV9, the J call TRBJ1-4, with 9 positions matching TRBD1. The trim removed 3 bases at V and 8 bases at J, leaving 2 bases unmatched. Germline assignment: CDR1 SGDLS and CDR2 YYNGEE. The CDR3 totals 13 residues.

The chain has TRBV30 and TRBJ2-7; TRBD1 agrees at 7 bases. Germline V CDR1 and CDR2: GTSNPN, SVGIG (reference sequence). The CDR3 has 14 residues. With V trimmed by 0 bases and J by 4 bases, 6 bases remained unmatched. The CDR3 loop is CAWSVGGTVYEQYF. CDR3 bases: TGTGCCTGGAGTGTAGGTGGGACAGTGTACGAGCAGTACTTC.